The next 25 T cell receptor beta chains were all read from a single sample in a study of cytomegalovirus exposure and HLA in healthy donors. This PCR relied on a set of 60 Vbeta primers and 13 Jbeta primers. The method was immunoSEQ multiplex PCR; TCRdb's version includes in-frame clones alone and lacks a portion of them. The sample records just over 150,000 clones, more than 60% being singletons. The sample taken for sequencing was PBMCs. The receptors were gathered from a woman aged 25 to 39 in good health and CMV-seronegative.

The rearrangement uses TRBV7-8 and TRBJ2-5, with D possibly matching TRBD2 (6 bases). The V end was cut by 4 bases, the J end by 3 bases, with 18 bases between. This CDR3 has 16 residues. CDR1 is SGHVS, CDR2 FQNEAQ, per germline. CDR3 sequence: CASSSGRETQKETQYF. As DNA, the CDR3 is TGTGCCAGCAGCTCCGGACGGGAGACCCAAAAAGAGACCCAGTACTTC.

The chain combines TRBV7-3 with TRBJ1-1, with no clear D. Trimming cost V 2 bases and J 5 bases, with 9 bases left between them. Germline V CDR1 and CDR2: SGHTA, FQGTGA. This CDR3 spans 13 amino acids. The DNA of the CDR3 is TGTGCCAGCAGCTTAGTATCAGGAACTGAAGCTTTCTTT. This sequence encodes CASSLVSGTEAFF.

The genes are TRBV7-2 and TRBJ1-2, with D uncertain. The germline V and J ends were trimmed by 2 bases and 0 bases, with 7 bases remaining between them. The CDR3 has 14 residues. Germline V gene sequence: CDR1 SGHTA, CDR2 FQGNSA. The CDR3 region has the DNA TGTGCCAGCAGCTTATTCGGTGCTAACTATGGCTACACCTTC. Its protein product is CASSLFGANYGYTF.

The chain has TRBV14 and TRBJ2-3; possibly TRBD1 for D (6 bases). V was trimmed by 2 bases and J by 5 bases, leaving 20 bases between them. Germline assignment: CDR1 SGHDN and CDR2 FVKESK. The CDR3 spans 17 residues. The CDR3 DNA sequence: TGTGCCAGCAGCCAACTACCTGGGCAGGGGATGCAAGATACGCAGTATTTT. Translating gives CASSQLPGQGMQDTQYF.

This clone was picked up one time. The CDR3 protein is CASSSTVNYGYTF. As DNA, the CDR3 is TGTGCCAGCAGCTCGACAGTAAACTATGGCTACACCTTC. The chain combines TRBV5-5 with TRBJ1-2, with D perhaps matching TRBD1 (5 bases). The V gene's germline CDR1 is SGHKS and CDR2 YYEKEE (reference sequence). The CDR3 is made up of 13 amino acids. Deletions cut 3 bases from V and 2 bases from J, with 8 bases between.

The chain carries TRBV27 and TRBJ2-3; 7 bases agree with TRBD2. The CDR3 covers 16 residues. The trim removed 4 bases at V and 2 bases at J, leaving 9 bases unmatched. Germline loops: CDR1 MNHEY, CDR2 SMNVEV (reference sequence). The CDR3 DNA is TGTGCCAGCAGTTACGGAGCGGGGTCGATCACAGATACGCAGTATTTT. This sequence encodes CASSYGAGSITDTQYF.

This chain links TRBV18 with TRBJ1-2; TRBD1 matches 7 bases. The CDR3 runs to 15 residues. V was clipped by 6 bases and J by 4 bases; unmatched bases: 11. Germline CDR1 reads KGHSH; CDR2 reads LQKENI. CDR3 loop: CASSPPRQGGYGYTF. The CDR3 nucleotides read TGTGCCAGCTCCCCCCCCCGGCAGGGGGGCTATGGCTACACCTTC.

This sequence joins TRBV4-2 and TRBJ2-5, with TRBD2 identical over 9 bases. CDR1 LGHNA and CDR2 YNFKEQ come from the germline V gene. V shed 0 bases and J 7 bases; nucleotides not matched to a gene: 12. The length of the CDR3 is 17 residues. The CDR3 here is CASSQEGTSNILRTQYF. The DNA for the CDR3 is TGTGCCAGCAGCCAAGAAGGGACTAGCAATATACTAAGGACCCAGTACTTC.

The genes are TRBV11-2 and TRBJ1-3; 9 bases align to TRBD1. CDR1 is SGHAT, CDR2 FQNNGV, per germline. This CDR3 has 16 residues. Trimming took 5 bases from V and 7 from J; bases not matched to a gene: 12. The CDR3 region has the DNA TGTGCCAGCAGCCCGAACAGGGGGCGAGTAGGGAACACCATATATTTT. Amino acids: CASSPNRGRVGNTIYF.

The rearrangement joins TRBV2 to TRBJ2-5; tentative D call: TRBD2 (6 bases). The germline V gene has CDR1 SNHLY and CDR2 FYNNEI. The CDR3 consists of 13 residues. V lost 2 bases, J lost 10 bases, and 14 bases lay in between. The DNA of the CDR3 is TGTGCCAGCAGTGAACCGGGGGTAGGAGGCCAGTACTTC. This codes for CASSEPGVGGQYF.

This clone was seen more than once but under ten times. The genes are TRBV10-3 and TRBJ2-2, with a weak D call TRBD1 (5 bases). From germline, CDR1 is ENHRY and CDR2 SYGVKD. The V end was cut by 3 bases, the J end by 4 bases, with 12 bases between. This CDR3 is 15 amino acids long. The CDR3 loop reads CAISDPRRGTGELFF. Written as DNA, the CDR3 is TGTGCCATCAGTGATCCCCGTAGGGGCACCGGGGAGCTGTTTTTT.

The J gene is TRBJ2-7, the V gene TRBV5-6; 12 bases agree with TRBD2. CDR1 and CDR2 (germline): SGHDT, YYEEEE. The trim removed 0 bases at V and 2 bases at J, leaving 6 bases unmatched. This CDR3 is built from 17 residues. CDR3 residues: CASSLGAGLAGPYEQYF. CDR3 sequence (DNA): TGTGCCAGCAGCTTGGGGGCCGGACTAGCGGGACCCTACGAGCAGTACTTC.

The sample holds a few counts of this clone. This chain connects TRBV29-1 to TRBJ1-4; 10 bases are shared with TRBD1. From germline, CDR1 is SQVTM and CDR2 ANQGSEA. The CDR3 covers 18 residues. J lost 2 bases, V lost 6 bases, and 15 bases had no gene match. The CDR3 DNA sequence: TGCAGCGTCGCTGGGACAGGGGACGGAAGGAGGACTAATGAAAAACTGTTTTTT. Translating gives CSVAGTGDGRRTNEKLFF.

CDR3 loop: CATSRVASLAGGPRGNEQFF. The CDR3 region has the DNA TGTGCCACCAGCAGAGTAGCAAGCCTAGCGGGGGGGCCAAGGGGAAATGAGCAGTTCTTC. The rearrangement joins TRBV15 to TRBJ2-1; 12 bases match TRBD2. Trimming cost V 1 base and J 7 bases; bases outside gene matches: 17. Germline values: CDR1 LNHNV, CDR2 YYDKDF (reference sequence). CDR3 length: 20 amino acids.

Comments on this clone: At one of its ends the junction is not consistent with the germline gene, which may arise from a read error. The genes are TRBV7-7 and TRBJ2-1; D perhaps matches TRBD1 (6 bases). The germline V gene has CDR1 SSHAT and CDR2 FNYEAQ (reference sequence). This CDR3 comprises 15 residues. DNA for the CDR3: TGTGCTAGCAGCTTGGACAGAGGCAGTGGCAATGAGCAGTTCTTC. It codes for CASSLDRGSGNEQFF.

This clone was recorded a few times. The V gene is TRBV5-1, the J gene TRBJ1-1, with D possibly being TRBD1 (6 bases). CDR1 is SGHRS, CDR2 YFSETQ, per germline. The length of the CDR3 is 14 residues. Trimming left V 4 bases short and J 0 bases short, with 10 bases between. The CDR3 DNA sequence: TGCGCCAGCAGCCCGAGGACAGTGAACACTGAAGCTTTCTTT. Its translation: CASSPRTVNTEAFF. Variable domain in full (rest from reference TRBV5-1 and TRBJ1-1): KAGVTQTPRYLIKTRGQQVTLSCSPISGHRSVSWYQQTPGQGLQFLFEYFSETQRNKGNFPGRFSGRQFSNSRSEMNVSTLELGDSALYLCASSPRTVNTEAFFGQGTRLTVV.

This clone was seen a few times. The chain carries TRBV6-6 and TRBJ2-1, with 14 bases that match TRBD2. CDR1 is MNHNY and CDR2 is SVGAGI in the germline V gene (reference sequence). The CDR3 extends over 14 amino acids. V trimming: 10 bases; J trimming: 9 bases; junction bases outside the gene matches: 8. CDR3 region: CATRTSGGSGEQFF. CDR3 sequence (DNA): TGTGCCACCCGGACTAGCGGGGGGTCAGGTGAGCAGTTCTTC.

CDR3 protein: CSVVTGLAGGPGNEQYF. In DNA, the CDR3 is TGCAGCGTGGTAACCGGACTAGCGGGGGGGCCAGGGAACGAGCAGTACTTC. The rearrangement joins TRBV29-1 to TRBJ2-7, with TRBD2 matching over 15 bases. The V gene's germline CDR1 is SQVTM and CDR2 ANQGSEA. Trimming cost V 6 bases and J 5 bases; bases outside gene matches: 14. There are 17 residues in the CDR3.

This chain joins TRBV5-1 and TRBJ1-2; 8 positions agree with TRBD1. Germline assignment: CDR1 SGHRS and CDR2 YFSETQ. V lost 0 bases to trimming and J lost 4 bases; unmatched junction nucleotides: 2. This CDR3 spans 14 amino acids. CDR3 sequence reads: CASSLAGGAYGYTF. The CDR3, as DNA: TGCGCCAGCAGCTTGGCAGGGGGCGCCTATGGCTACACCTTC.

The chain combines TRBV5-5 with TRBJ2-3; unclear D gene. V lost 0 bases and J 0 bases, leaving 11 bases between the germline ends. Germline-derived CDR1 and CDR2 are SGHKS and YYEKEE (reference sequence). The CDR3 runs 16 residues. CDR3 in DNA: TGTGCCAGCAGCTTGGCCGGTATACCTAGCACAGATACGCAGTATTTT. Its protein is CASSLAGIPSTDTQYF.

The genes are TRBV15 and TRBJ1-4, with 7 positions matching TRBD1. V shed 0 bases and J 5 bases; nucleotides not matched to a gene: 3. The CDR3 sequence is 15 residues long. Per germline, CDR1 LNHNV and CDR2 YYDKDF (reference sequence). The CDR3 nucleotides are TGTGCCACCAGCAGAGATCCAGGGGGGAATGAAAAACTGTTTTTT. Translating gives CATSRDPGGNEKLFF.

CDR3 sequence reads: CASSLAHRGTHNEQFF. The CDR3 DNA reads as TGTGCCAGCAGCTTAGCCCACAGGGGGACCCACAATGAGCAGTTCTTC. The chain joins TRBV7-8 to TRBJ2-1; 8 bases match TRBD1. Germline-derived CDR1 and CDR2 are SGHVS and FQNEAQ. Trimming took 0 bases from V and 5 from J; bases not matched to a gene: 6. The CDR3 has 16 amino acids.

The chain carries TRBV19 and TRBJ1-6; the match to TRBD1 covers 7 bases. CDR1 LNHDA and CDR2 SQIVND come from the germline V gene (reference sequence). CDR3 length: 17 residues. V was clipped by 6 bases and J by 0 bases; unmatched bases: 8. For the CDR3, the DNA is TGTGCCAGTAGGCAAGGGGGCCCGAGCTCCTATAATTCACCCCTCCACTTT. Its protein product is CASRQGGPSSYNSPLHF.

V gene TRBV21-1 combines with J gene TRBJ1-3. TRBV21-1 is designated a pseudogene. The CDR3 extends over 17 amino acids. The CDR3 DNA reads TGTGCCAGCAGCAAGGGAGGGGAAAGGATCTCTGGAAACACCATATATTTT. Its translation is CASSKGGERISGNTIYF.

This clone was picked up a small number of times. The genes are TRBV7-3 and TRBJ2-3; 8 bases agree with TRBD2. CDR1 and CDR2 (germline): SGHTA, FQGTGA. The CDR3 has 14 amino acids. V lost 5 bases, J lost 6 bases, and 7 bases stayed unmatched. Here the CDR3 reads CASSTSGGTDTQYF. CDR3 nucleotide sequence: TGTGCCAGCAGCACCTCGGGAGGGACGGATACGCAGTATTTT.